Reported below is one T cell receptor (beta chain). The data are from a study of Ad26.COV2.S vaccination and SARS-CoV-2 variants. At the level of the study: Participants got Ad26.COV2.S intramuscularly, once or twice 56 days apart.

The treatment: 19 received Ad26.COV2.S at low or high dose, single or two shots; 5 received placebo; per-sample allocation not given. Collection of the samples took place on day 63 after the first injection of vaccine or placebo. Sequenced by immunoSEQ multiplex PCR; TCRdb stores in-frame clones only, minus some. The sample consists of roughly 680,000 clones, more than 80% of them appearing once. There are 11 residues in the CDR3. Between the trimmed V and J ends, which lost 3 bases and 6 bases, there was a span of 5 bases. Germline assignment: CDR1 DFQATT and CDR2 SNEGSKA (reference sequence). This rearrangement joins TRBV20-1 to TRBJ2-2; D remains ambiguous. Material: peripheral blood, obtained in a trial of Ad26.COV2.S vaccine versus placebo. The TCR originated in a person aged 18-65 years who received the Ad26.COV2.S COVID-19 vaccine or a placebo. CDR3 DNA sequence: TGCAGTGCTAGTCGGCCCGGGGAGCTGTTTTTT. It codes for CSASRPGELFF.